The 27 T cell receptor beta chains given below trace back to one sample, sequenced in a study of identical twins. TCRdb passed the 5' RACE reads through MiXCR, listing each CDR3 protein once. The sample consists of hundreds of thousands of distinct CDR3 sequences, 8.5% to 9.5% of them appearing once. Separately, the same data were catalogued under a study of yellow fever vaccine responses in identical twins.

The sample taken for sequencing was PBMCs. The receptors come from a woman between 18 and 29 years old in good health.

The chain uses TRBV5-1 and TRBJ2-7; D gene ambiguous. The CDR3 covers 17 residues. Germline values: CDR1 SGHRS, CDR2 YFSETQ. The V gene lost 1 base and the J gene lost 6 bases, with 23 bases spanning the gap. CDR3 sequence (DNA): TGCGCCAGCAGCTTGCACCGGATGCCCGGGCCTAGACCCGAGCAGTACTTC. Protein sequence: CASSLHRMPGPRPEQYF.

The table lists this clonotype with many counts. The genes are TRBV7-9 and TRBJ1-2, with a possible D match to TRBD1 (5 bases). Trimming pared 3 bases from V and 4 bases from J, leaving 15 bases between. The CDR3 is 15 amino acids. Germline lookup yields CDR1 SEHNR and CDR2 FQNEAQ (reference sequence). The CDR3 loop is CASSFEGQGAYGYTF. The CDR3 DNA reads TGTGCCAGCAGCTTCGAGGGCCAGGGCGCCTATGGCTACACCTTC.

The sample holds a few counts of this clonotype. V usage is TRBV5-1 and J usage is TRBJ2-1, with 8 bases aligning to TRBD2. J was trimmed by 5 bases and V by 5 bases; bases with no gene match: 12. The CDR3 extends over 16 amino acids. In germline, CDR1 is SGHRS, CDR2 YFSETQ. CDR3 residues: CASRNHLAGADNEQFF. The DNA of the CDR3 is TGCGCCAGCAGGAACCATCTAGCGGGCGCTGACAATGAGCAGTTCTTC.

This clonotype showed up many times. The CDR3 does not end in the conserved phenylalanine or tryptophan, so this is likely a read error. The DNA is left out, because the CDR3 cannot be placed on it with certainty; the CDR3 is given as TCRdb lists it. This chain links TRBV29-1 with TRBJ1-1. The CDR3 contains 12 residues when both ends are counted. CDR1 is SQVTM, CDR2 ANQGSEA, per germline. This CDR3 reads CSVVLASGALAL.

This clonotype was picked up a small number of times. The chain joins TRBV7-2 to TRBJ1-6; tentatively, D is TRBD1 (6 bases). The CDR3 loop spans 15 amino acids. V lost 1 base and J 6 bases, leaving 10 bases between the germline ends. In germline, CDR1 is SGHTA, CDR2 FQGNSA. CDR3 region: CASSLEGTFNSPLHF. CDR3 coding DNA: TGTGCCAGCAGCTTAGAGGGGACATTTAATTCACCCCTCCACTTT.

This clonotype was found a few times. The V and J genes are TRBV2 and TRBJ2-7; 7 bases fit TRBD1. The CDR3 contains 14 residues. CDR1 and CDR2 from the germline V gene are SNHLY and FYNNEI. V shed 8 bases and J 0 bases; nucleotides not matched to a gene: 7. CDR3 nucleotide sequence: TGTGCCAGCTGGCCGGACAGGAGCTCCTACGAGCAGTACTTC. This gives the protein CASWPDRSSYEQYF. The variable domain in full, with the rest retrieved from reference TRBV2 and TRBJ2-7, is EPEVTQTPSHQVTQMGQEVILRCVPISNHLYFYWYRQILGQKVEFLVSFYNNEISEKSEIFDDQFSVERPDGSNFTLKIRSTKLEDSAMYFCASWPDRSSYEQYFGPGTRLTVT.

The rearrangement links TRBV27 to TRBJ2-7, with a possible D match to TRBD1 (5 bases). Germline CDR1 is MNHEY and CDR2 is SMNVEV (reference sequence). Trimming stripped 2 bases from V and 2 bases from J, with 7 bases between. CDR3 length equals 13 residues. This CDR3 is CASSLTTAYEQYF. Here the CDR3 DNA reads TGTGCCAGCAGTTTAACGACAGCCTACGAGCAGTACTTC.

This clonotype has only a few counts. The genes are TRBV5-1 and TRBJ2-7; D is unresolved. In germline, CDR1 is SGHRS, CDR2 YFSETQ. The CDR3 consists of 13 residues. V lost 7 bases, J lost 4 bases, and 15 bases lay in between. Here the CDR3 reads CASQQDNLYEQYF. CDR3 coding DNA: TGCGCCAGCCAGCAAGACAACTTGTACGAGCAGTACTTC. The full variable domain, in which reference TRBV5-1 and TRBJ2-7 provide the parts outside the CDR3, is KAGVTQTPRYLIKTRGQQVTLSCSPISGHRSVSWYQQTPGQGLQFLFEYFSETQRNKGNFPGRFSGRQFSNSRSEMNVSTLELGDSALYLCASQQDNLYEQYFGPGTRLTVT.

This clonotype has ten or more counts. The rearrangement links TRBV29-1 to TRBJ2-7; 10 nucleotides agree with TRBD1. Germline V gene sequence: CDR1 SQVTM, CDR2 ANQGSEA. The CDR3 has 16 residues. The J segment lost 4 bases and the V segment lost 5 bases, leaving 14 bases of the junction unmatched. CDR3 sequence reads: CSVSGWIGDRGYEQYF. The CDR3 DNA sequence: TGCAGCGTTTCTGGATGGATTGGGGACAGGGGTTACGAGCAGTACTTC.

This clonotype has at least ten counts. This chain connects TRBV4-3 to TRBJ2-1; no clear D. Deletions cut 0 bases from V and 4 bases from J, with 4 bases between. CDR1 is LGHNA, CDR2 YSLEER, per germline. The length of the CDR3 is 13 residues. The CDR3 nucleotides read TGCGCCAGCAGCCAAGAACAGTACAATGAGCAGTTCTTC. Residues: CASSQEQYNEQFF.

This clonotype was seen many times. This sequence joins TRBV14 and TRBJ2-1; 10 bases line up with TRBD1. Per the germline V gene, CDR1 is SGHDN and CDR2 is FVKESK. The V segment lost 5 bases and the J segment 10 bases; nucleotides outside the gene matches: 8. The CDR3 is 14 residues long. For the CDR3, the DNA is TGTGCCAGCAGCATGCCGGGACAGGGGAAAGAGCAGTTCTTC. Translation: CASSMPGQGKEQFF. The full variable domain, completed using reference TRBV14 and TRBJ2-1, is EAGVTQFPSHSVIEKGQTVTLRCDPISGHDNLYWYRRVMGKEIKFLLHFVKESKQDESGMPNNRFLAERTGGTYSTLKVQPAELEDSGVYFCASSMPGQGKEQFFGPGTRLTVL.

This clonotype occurred a few times. The junction does not match germline at one end; this may be a read error. The chain combines TRBV7-8 with TRBJ2-7; D is possibly TRBD1 or TRBD2 (5 bases each). Germline CDR1 is SGHVS and CDR2 is FQNEAQ. There are 14 residues in the CDR3. CDR3 region: CASSLVRDPPVLHF. For the CDR3, the DNA is TGTGCCAGCAGCTTAGTCCGGGACCCCCCCGTACTTCACTTC. The full variable domain, with the rest looked up from reference TRBV7-8 and TRBJ2-7, is GAGVSQSPRYKVAKRGQDVALRCDPISGHVSLFWYQQALGQGPEFLTYFQNEAQLDKSGLPSDRFFAERPEGSVSTLKIQRTQQEDSAVYLCASSLVRDPPVLHFGPGTRLTVT.

This clonotype was counted only a few times. The V call is TRBV20-1, the J call TRBJ2-1; tentative D call: TRBD2 (5 bases). Germline lookup yields CDR1 DFQATT and CDR2 SNEGSKA (reference sequence). This CDR3 contains 12 residues. V lost 8 bases to trimming and J lost 7 bases, with 15 bases between them. This CDR3 is CSIEGAANEQFF. For the CDR3, the DNA is TGCAGTATCGAGGGCGCGGCAAATGAGCAGTTCTTC.

V usage is TRBV2 and J usage is TRBJ2-2; a weak D match, TRBD1 (6 bases). The germline V gene encodes CDR1 SNHLY and CDR2 FYNNEI. V dropped 7 bases and J dropped 3 bases, with 12 bases sitting between them. This CDR3 spans 14 amino acids. The CDR3 nucleotides are TGTGCCAGCAAGCCGGGACACCACACCGGGGAGCTGTTTTTT. It translates to CASKPGHHTGELFF.

This chain links TRBV19 with TRBJ2-4; D gene ambiguous. The CDR3 covers 13 residues. CDR1 and CDR2 from the germline V gene are LNHDA and SQIVND (reference sequence). The V end lost 4 bases, the J end lost 0 bases, and 4 bases lay between the germline ends. Here the CDR3 DNA reads TGTGCCAGTAGTACAGTAGCCAAAAACATTCAGTACTTC. It is translated as CASSTVAKNIQYF.

The rearrangement uses TRBV20-1 and TRBJ2-1, with TRBD2 identical over 13 bases. The CDR3 spans 19 residues. CDR1 DFQATT and CDR2 SNEGSKA come from the germline V gene (reference sequence). The V and J ends lost 5 bases and 3 bases, in that order; junction bases with no gene match: 16. The CDR3 here is CSASRLAGGERGDYNEQFF. The CDR3 DNA follows: TGCAGTGCTTCTAGACTAGCGGGGGGCGAGAGAGGAGACTACAATGAGCAGTTCTTC.

Only a few counts were recorded for this clonotype. The CDR3 sequence is CASSQGTGSEQYF. As DNA, the CDR3 is TGTGCCAGCAGCCAGGGAACAGGGAGCGAGCAGTACTTC. The chain employs TRBV13 and TRBJ2-7; weak D call: TRBD1 (6 bases). The CDR3 is 13 residues long. Deletions cut 5 bases from V and 6 bases from J, with 14 bases between. The germline V gene has CDR1 PRHDT and CDR2 FYEKMQ (reference sequence).

This clonotype was recorded at least ten times. The chain has TRBV12-3 or TRBV12-4 and TRBJ2-1; TRBD1 matches at 7 bases. V lost 6 bases, J lost 2 bases, and 4 bases stayed unmatched. This CDR3 spans 14 amino acids. The CDR3 is CASRGTATYNEQFF. CDR3 sequence (DNA): TGTGCCAGCAGGGGGACAGCGACCTACAATGAGCAGTTCTTC.

This clonotype was seen a handful of times. The chain combines TRBV6-5 with TRBJ2-1, with D maybe TRBD2 (6 bases). Trimming took off 2 bases at V and 7 bases at J, with 15 bases between the two ends. The germline CDR1 and CDR2 sequences are MNHEY and SVGAGI. This CDR3 is built from 15 residues. The CDR3 coding sequence is TGTGCCAGCAGTTACCGCGCAGGGAGGTGGAATGAGCAGTTCTTC. Protein: CASSYRAGRWNEQFF.

The sample holds one count of this clonotype. Written as DNA, the CDR3 is TGTGCCACCAGCAGGACAGGGCAAGAGACCCAGTACTTC. The encoded protein is CATSRTGQETQYF. J is TRBJ2-5 and V is TRBV15; 7 positions match TRBD1. The V gene's germline CDR1 is LNHNV and CDR2 YYDKDF (reference sequence). The length of the CDR3 is 13 residues. V lost 3 bases, J lost 2 bases, and 0 bases stayed unmatched.

The chain's CDR3 is CASSVARVAGANVLTF. CDR3 in DNA: TGTGCCAGCAGCGTAGCCCGGGTTGCTGGGGCCAACGTCCTGACTTTC. The V call is TRBV9, the J call TRBJ2-6; D is undetermined. Trimming took off 0 bases at V and 2 bases at J, with 9 bases between the two ends. Per germline, CDR1 SGDLS and CDR2 YYNGEE. The CDR3 is 16 residues long.

This rearrangement joins TRBV20-1 to TRBJ2-1, with 13 bases that match TRBD2. V trimming: 0 bases; J trimming: 3 bases; junction bases outside the gene matches: 2. The germline V gene has CDR1 DFQATT and CDR2 SNEGSKA (reference sequence). The CDR3 consists of 16 residues. The CDR3 sequence: CSARELAGGDYNEQFF. CDR3 DNA sequence: TGCAGTGCTAGAGAACTAGCGGGAGGGGACTACAATGAGCAGTTCTTC.

This clonotype was seen at least ten times. The chain is built from TRBV10-3 and TRBJ2-3, with D hard to call. The CDR3 is 14 residues long. Germline V lookup: CDR1 ENHRY, CDR2 SYGVKD. Trimming pared 10 bases from V and 1 base from J, leaving 15 bases between. For the CDR3, the DNA is TGTGCCACCCTGACATCCGTAGGCACAGATACGCAGTATTTT. Its protein is CATLTSVGTDTQYF.

This clonotype was counted at least ten times. The chain links TRBV7-9 to TRBJ2-1; D could derive from TRBD1 or TRBD2 (6 bases each). This CDR3 is 16 amino acids long. Between the trimmed V and J ends, which lost 5 bases and 3 bases, there was a span of 17 bases. The V gene's germline CDR1 is SEHNR and CDR2 FQNEAQ (reference sequence). In DNA, the CDR3 is TGTGCCAGCAGCCCCAGGGGTAGCGGATACTACAATGAGCAGTTCTTC. Translated: CASSPRGSGYYNEQFF.

This clonotype was seen repeatedly, ten times or more. The CDR3: CSVGFQDSYEQYF. In DNA, the CDR3 is TGCAGCGTGGGGTTCCAGGACAGCTACGAGCAGTACTTC. V and J are TRBV29-1 and TRBJ2-7; tentatively, D is TRBD1 (6 bases). Germline CDR1 and CDR2: SQVTM and ANQGSEA. The V end lost 6 bases, the J end lost 3 bases, and 15 bases lay between the germline ends. The CDR3 covers 13 residues.

The chain combines TRBV3-1 with TRBJ2-1, with D possibly being TRBD2 (5 bases). The CDR3 is made up of 15 amino acids. The germline V gene encodes CDR1 LGHDT and CDR2 YNNKEL (reference sequence). Trimming left V 0 bases short and J 10 bases short, with 16 bases between. The CDR3 DNA reads TGTGCCAGCAGCCAAGATTTACTAGAGTTCAACGAGCAGTTCTTC. Translation gives CASSQDLLEFNEQFF.

A remark on this clonotype: The junction differs from germline at one of its ends, possibly a read error. The chain uses TRBV20-1 and TRBJ2-1; possible D gene TRBD1, 6 bases. CDR3 size: 13 residues. Germline values: CDR1 DFQATT, CDR2 SNEGSKA (reference sequence). This CDR3 is CRAKNRENNEQFF. The CDR3 coding sequence is TGCAGGGCTAAAAACAGGGAAAACAATGAGCAGTTCTTC.